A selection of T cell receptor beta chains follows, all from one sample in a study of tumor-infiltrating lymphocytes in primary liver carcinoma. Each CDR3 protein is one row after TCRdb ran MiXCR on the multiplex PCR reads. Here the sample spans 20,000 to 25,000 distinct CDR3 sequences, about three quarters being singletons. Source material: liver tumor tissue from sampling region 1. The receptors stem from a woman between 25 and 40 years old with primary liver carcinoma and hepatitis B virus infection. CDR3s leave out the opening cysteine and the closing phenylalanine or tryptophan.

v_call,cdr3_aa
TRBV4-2,ASSQEHLEQGGPYEQY
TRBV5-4,ASSNPVASGSRADTQY
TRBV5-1,ASRAQASSYEQY
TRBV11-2,ASSARDRGRKPWSNTEAF
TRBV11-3,ASSRQAGGGAYELF
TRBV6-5,ASSPRVGSTGELF
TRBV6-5,ASTEGTYTEAF
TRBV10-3,TISESTRMLTEAF
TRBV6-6,ASSSTLELGGQIGQY
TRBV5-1,ASSLSRANYGYT
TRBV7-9,ASSLDLAGGMQF
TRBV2,TSTDLRPETYEQY
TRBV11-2,ASSIIGGGSWIYGQY
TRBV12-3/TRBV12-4,ASISRGPDTQY
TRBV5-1,ASTPSPDYSYNEQF
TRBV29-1,SVYATRDNERF
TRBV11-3,ASSTGLAAEAF
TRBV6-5,ASRERSFPLSPLH
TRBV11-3,ANSRLAGGRYERF
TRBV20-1,SARDLETGDKQY
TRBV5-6,ATSLRTWPSQY
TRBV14,ASSRVQREGRDKQY
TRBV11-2,ASSITGRGSWANEQY
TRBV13,ASTGFGHSSYEQY
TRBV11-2,VNSLEASGTDTQY